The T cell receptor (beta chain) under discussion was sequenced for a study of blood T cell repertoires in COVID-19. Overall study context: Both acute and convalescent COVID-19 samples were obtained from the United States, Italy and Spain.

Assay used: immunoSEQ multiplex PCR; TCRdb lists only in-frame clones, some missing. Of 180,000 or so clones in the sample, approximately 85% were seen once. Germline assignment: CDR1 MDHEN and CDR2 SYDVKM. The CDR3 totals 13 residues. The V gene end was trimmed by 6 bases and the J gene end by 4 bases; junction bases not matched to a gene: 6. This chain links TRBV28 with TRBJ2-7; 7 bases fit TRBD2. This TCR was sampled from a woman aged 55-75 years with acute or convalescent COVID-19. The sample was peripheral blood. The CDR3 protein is CASRRTRAYEQYF. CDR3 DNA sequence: TGTGCCAGCAGACGGACTAGGGCATACGAGCAGTACTTC.